The rows below give T cell receptor beta chains drawn from one sample of a study of cytomegalovirus exposure and HLA in healthy donors. The table came from immunoSEQ multiplex PCR; TCRdb's copy has only in-frame clones and leaves some out. This sample yields 72,000 or so clones, of which more than 75% are seen a single time; roughly 8% belongs to the top ten. Sequencing used PBMCs. The receptors stem from a man aged 18 to 29 in good health and CMV-seropositive. Each CDR3 is given with its conserved first and last residue. Fields, in order: J gene, clone size, D gene, CDR3 length, V gene, CDR3 DNA, CDR3 protein. D genes are given only for firm matches. Where a row states a size, it is once, few, many or the class of an expanded clone; other rows omit it.

>TRBJ2-5|NA|NA|15|TRBV29-1
TGCAGCGTTGAAGTAGGAGGGGTGACGAGAAAGACCCAGTACTTC
CSVEVGGVTRKTQYF
>TRBJ2-7|few|NA|13|TRBV4-1
TGCGCCAGCAGCCAAGATCTTGAAAGGGTAGCGCACTTC
CASSQDLERVAHF
>TRBJ2-7|NA|NA|12|TRBV30
TGTGCCTGGAGGCTAGCCGACTACGAGCAGTACTTC
CAWRLADYEQYF
>TRBJ2-7|NA|TRBD2|16|TRBV10-2
TGCGCCAGCAGTGAGTCGAGGCGGGGGGGCTCCTACGAGCAGTACTTC
CASSESRRGGSYEQYF
>TRBJ1-1|NA|NA|16|TRBV10-2
TGCGCCAGCAGATCAGCCGGGACAAACGCGAACACTGAAGCTTTCTTT
CASRSAGTNANTEAFF
>TRBJ1-5|NA|NA|12|TRBV30
TGTGCCTGGAGTGCTGACTATCAGCCCCAGCATTTT
CAWSADYQPQHF
>TRBJ2-7|NA|NA|11|TRBV20-1
TGCAGTGCTAGAGATGGGGCCGAGCAGTACTTC
CSARDGAEQYF
>TRBJ1-2|NA|TRBD1|13|TRBV5-1
TGCGCCAGCAGCTTGGAGGGGGCGAGCGGCTACACCTTC
CASSLEGASGYTF
>TRBJ1-1|NA|NA|15|TRBV9
TGTGCCAGCAGCGGCAGGGGTATTTGGGACACTGAAGCTTTCTTT
CASSGRGIWDTEAFF
>TRBJ1-3|NA|TRBD1|15|TRBV2
TGTGCCAGCAGAGACAGGGCTGATTCTGGAAACACCATATATTTT
CASRDRADSGNTIYF
>TRBJ2-1|NA|TRBD2|15|TRBV7-2
TGTGCCAGCAGCTTCGGCCTAGCGGGAGTTAGTGAGCAGTTCTTC
CASSFGLAGVSEQFF
>TRBJ2-1|NA|TRBD2|15|TRBV14
TGTGCCAGCAGCCAAGAGATAGCGGGAGCGATTGAGCAGTTCTTC
CASSQEIAGAIEQFF
>TRBJ1-1|NA|TRBD1|13|TRBV25-1
TGTGCCAGCGAGAGACAGGGTTTCACTGAAGCTTTCTTT
CASERQGFTEAFF
>TRBJ2-5|NA|TRBD2|15|TRBV10-1
TGCGCCAGCTCCGCCGGGACTAGCGGCCAAGAGACCCAGTACTTC
CASSAGTSGQETQYF
>TRBJ1-1|NA|TRBD1|12|TRBV19
TGTGCCAGTAGTCCACAGGGGGGGGAAGCTTTCTTT
CASSPQGGEAFF
>TRBJ2-5|NA|TRBD1|13|TRBV2
TGTGCCAGCAGTAGAGACAGGGACGAGACCCAGTACTTC
CASSRDRDETQYF
>TRBJ1-1|NA|NA|12|TRBV25-1
TGTGCCAGCAGGGAAGTCAGGGGTGAAGCTTTCTTT
CASREVRGEAFF
>TRBJ1-4|NA|NA|14|TRBV19
TGTGCCAGTACCTCGGGGGTAACAGGAGAAAAACTGTTTTTT
CASTSGVTGEKLFF
>TRBJ2-6|NA|TRBD1|18|TRBV4-1
TGCGCCAGCAGCCTGAGCAGGACAGGGGGTACTGGGGCCAACGTCCTGACTTTC
CASSLSRTGGTGANVLTF
>TRBJ1-4|NA|NA|13|TRBV5-1
TGCGCCAGCAGCTTGGACCAGGGAGAAAAACTGTTTTTT
CASSLDQGEKLFF
>TRBJ1-4|NA|TRBD1|15|TRBV4-2
TGTGCCAGCAGCCATCCGACAGGGGCTAATGAAAAACTGTTTTTT
CASSHPTGANEKLFF
>TRBJ1-3|NA|NA|13|TRBV6-5
TGTGCCGTCCGGGACTCCTATGGAAACACCATATATTTT
CAVRDSYGNTIYF
>TRBJ2-5|NA|NA|14|TRBV2
TGTGCCAGCAGTGAAAGGGGATTGGGAGGGACCCAGTACTTC
CASSERGLGGTQYF
>TRBJ1-2|few|TRBD1|14|TRBV30
TGTGCCTGGGACAGGGGTGGGGCGCTTTCTGGCTACACCTTC
CAWDRGGALSGYTF
>TRBJ1-1|NA|NA|15|TRBV5-8
TGTGCCAGCAGCTTCGGGGCAGGGGTGAACACTGAAGCTTTCTTT
CASSFGAGVNTEAFF
>TRBJ2-3|NA|TRBD2|12|TRBV30
TGTGCTGGACCGGCAGCGGGGGGTACGCAGTATTTT
CAGPAAGGTQYF
>TRBJ2-2|NA|NA|12|TRBV30
TGTGCCTGGAGCCAGGGTGGCGGGGAGCTGTTTTTT
CAWSQGGGELFF
>TRBJ2-7|NA|NA|14|TRBV19
TGTGCCAGTAGGCCAGGGGCTGGTGACTACGAGCAGTACTTC
CASRPGAGDYEQYF
>TRBJ2-1|NA|NA|11|TRBV29-1
TGCAGCGTTGAACAGAAGAATGAGCAGTTCTTC
CSVEQKNEQFF
>TRBJ2-3|NA|NA|12|TRBV5-1
TGCGCCAGCAGCTTGGCCCCTAGTGCGCAGTATTTT
CASSLAPSAQYF
>TRBJ1-2|NA|TRBD1|13|TRBV6-1
TGTGCCAGTCACGGGACAGGGGGCGGTGGCTACACCTTC
CASHGTGGGGYTF
>TRBJ2-1|NA|NA|16|TRBV7-8
TGTGCCAGCAGCTTAGCGGGGGTAGCGGCCCACAATGAGCAGTTCTTC
CASSLAGVAAHNEQFF
>TRBJ2-7|NA|TRBD1|15|TRBV28
TGTGCCAGCAGTTTACCCGGGACAGGAGCCTACGAGCAGTACTTC
CASSLPGTGAYEQYF
>TRBJ1-2|once|TRBD1|13|TRBV2
TGTGCCAGCAGTGAAGCCACAGGGGTTGGCTACACCTTC
CASSEATGVGYTF
>TRBJ1-2|NA|NA|14|TRBV2
TGTGCCAGCACTATACAGGGACCTAACTATGGCTACACCTTC
CASTIQGPNYGYTF
>TRBJ2-3|NA|TRBD2|14|TRBV30
TGTGCCGGGACTAGCGGGAGGAGGGGAGATACGCAGTATTTT
CAGTSGRRGDTQYF
>TRBJ2-1|few|NA|13|TRBV11-3
TGTGCCAGCAGCTTAGACAGGTTAAATGAGCAGTTCTTC
CASSLDRLNEQFF
>TRBJ2-5|few|TRBD2|15|TRBV9
TGTGCCAGCAGCGAAAGCGGGGGGATGGGAGAGACCCAGTACTTC
CASSESGGMGETQYF
>TRBJ1-1|NA|NA|14|TRBV5-1
TGCGCCAGCAGCTTGGCTGGGGCGGCTACTGAAGCTTTCTTT
CASSLAGAATEAFF
>TRBJ1-3|NA|NA|15|TRBV2
TGTGCCAGCAGTGAAATGGCAGTATCTGGAAACACCATATATTTT
CASSEMAVSGNTIYF
>TRBJ2-5|NA|TRBD2|13|TRBV6-6
TGTGCCAGCAGTTGGGGACTAGAAGAGACCCAGTACTTC
CASSWGLEETQYF